Detailed here is one T cell receptor (beta chain). Its antigen is still unknown. The same CDR3 can be traced to other DNA sequences in this sample. Naivety among CD8 cells was defined by CD45RO negativity and positive CCR7 selection, thereby excluding terminally differentiated effector memory CD45RA+ cells. Each PCR replicate from the sorted subsets contained about 200 ng DNA, which is tens of thousands of T cell genomes. Assay: immunoSEQ multiplex PCR; the TCRdb copy retains only in-frame clones and omits some. The sample includes millions of clones, about 95% of them seen just once. This specimen comes from a study of shared clonotypes between healthy human individuals. Study at large: The plates for each donor numbered three CD4 naive, three CD4 memory, two CD8 naive and one CD8 memory. Study-wide results and limits: Generation probabilities of non-shared clonotypes were lower (relative to those shared by all four donors).

The CDR3 length is 14 residues. Germline V gene data show CDR1 as SEHNR and CDR2 as FQNEAQ (reference sequence). With V trimmed by 4 bases and J by 6 bases, 6 bases remained unmatched. The receptor was derived from a man aged 18 to 35 in good health. Material: naive CD8+ T cells sorted from blood. V gene TRBV7-9 combines with J gene TRBJ2-7, with 10 bases identical to TRBD1. CDR3 coding DNA: TGTGCCAGCAGCTCCGGGACAGGGGTACTCGAGCAGTACTTC. This translates into CASSSGTGVLEQYF.